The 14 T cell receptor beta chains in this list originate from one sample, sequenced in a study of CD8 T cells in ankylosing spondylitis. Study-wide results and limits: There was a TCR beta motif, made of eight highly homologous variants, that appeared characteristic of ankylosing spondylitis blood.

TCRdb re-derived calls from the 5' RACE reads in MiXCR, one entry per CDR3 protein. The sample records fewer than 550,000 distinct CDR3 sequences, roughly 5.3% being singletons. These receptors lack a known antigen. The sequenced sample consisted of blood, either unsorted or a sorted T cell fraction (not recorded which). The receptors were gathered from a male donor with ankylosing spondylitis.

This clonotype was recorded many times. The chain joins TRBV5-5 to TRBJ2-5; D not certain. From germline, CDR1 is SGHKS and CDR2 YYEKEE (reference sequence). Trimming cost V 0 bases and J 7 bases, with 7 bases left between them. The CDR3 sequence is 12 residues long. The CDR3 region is CASSLGLSTQYF. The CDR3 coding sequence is TGTGCCAGCAGCTTGGGTCTTTCGACCCAGTACTTC.

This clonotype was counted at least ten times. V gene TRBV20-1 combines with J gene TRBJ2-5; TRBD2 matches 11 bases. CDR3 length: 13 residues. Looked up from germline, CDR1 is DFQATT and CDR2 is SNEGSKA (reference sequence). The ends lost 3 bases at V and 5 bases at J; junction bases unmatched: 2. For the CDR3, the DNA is TGCAGTGCTAGCCTAGCGGGAGGTGAGACCCAGTACTTC. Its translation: CSASLAGGETQYF.

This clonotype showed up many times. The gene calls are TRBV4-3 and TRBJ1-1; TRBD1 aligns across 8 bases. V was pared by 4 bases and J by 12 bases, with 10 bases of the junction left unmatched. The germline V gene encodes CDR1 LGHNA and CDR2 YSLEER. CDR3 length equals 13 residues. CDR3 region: CASSLGDRRASFF. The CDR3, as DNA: TGCGCCAGCAGCCTCGGGGACAGGCGGGCGTCTTTCTTT.

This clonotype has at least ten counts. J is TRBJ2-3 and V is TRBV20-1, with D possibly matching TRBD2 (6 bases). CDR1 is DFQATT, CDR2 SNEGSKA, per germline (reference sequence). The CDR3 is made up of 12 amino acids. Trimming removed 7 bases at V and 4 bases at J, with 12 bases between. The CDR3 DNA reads TGCAGTGTCCGGGAGAGAGCAGATACGCAGTATTTT. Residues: CSVRERADTQYF.

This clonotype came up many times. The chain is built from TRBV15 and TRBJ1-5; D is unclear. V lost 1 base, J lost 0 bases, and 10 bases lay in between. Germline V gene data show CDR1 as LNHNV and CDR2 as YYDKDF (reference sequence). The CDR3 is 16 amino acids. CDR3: CATSRGWRASNQPQHF. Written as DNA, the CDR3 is TGTGCCACCAGCAGAGGGTGGAGGGCTAGCAATCAGCCCCAGCATTTT.

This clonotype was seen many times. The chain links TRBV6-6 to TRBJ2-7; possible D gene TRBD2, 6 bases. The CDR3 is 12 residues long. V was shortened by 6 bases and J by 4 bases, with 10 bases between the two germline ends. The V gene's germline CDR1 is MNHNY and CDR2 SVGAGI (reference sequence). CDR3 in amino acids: CASRETSYEQYF. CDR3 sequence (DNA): TGTGCCAGCAGGGAGACTAGTTACGAGCAGTACTTC.

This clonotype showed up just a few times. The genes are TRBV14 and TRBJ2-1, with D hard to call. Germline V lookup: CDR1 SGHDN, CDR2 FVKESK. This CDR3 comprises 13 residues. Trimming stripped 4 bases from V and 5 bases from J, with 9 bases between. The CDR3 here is CASSRPGHNEQFF. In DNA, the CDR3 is TGTGCCAGCAGCCGACCCGGCCACAATGAGCAGTTCTTC. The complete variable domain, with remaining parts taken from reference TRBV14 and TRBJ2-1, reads EAGVTQFPSHSVIEKGQTVTLRCDPISGHDNLYWYRRVMGKEIKFLLHFVKESKQDESGMPNNRFLAERTGGTYSTLKVQPAELEDSGVYFCASSRPGHNEQFFGPGTRLTVL.

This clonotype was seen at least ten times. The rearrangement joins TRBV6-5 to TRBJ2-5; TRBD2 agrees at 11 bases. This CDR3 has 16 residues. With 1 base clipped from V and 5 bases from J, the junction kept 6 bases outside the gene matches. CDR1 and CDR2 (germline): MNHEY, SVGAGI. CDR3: CASSYLGLAVGETQYF. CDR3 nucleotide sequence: TGTGCCAGCAGTTACTTGGGACTAGCGGTCGGGGAGACCCAGTACTTC.

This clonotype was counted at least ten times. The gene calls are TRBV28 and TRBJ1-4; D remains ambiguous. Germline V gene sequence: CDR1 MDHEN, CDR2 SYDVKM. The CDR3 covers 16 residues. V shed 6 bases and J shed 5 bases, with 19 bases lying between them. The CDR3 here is CASRSPAPVWNEKLFF. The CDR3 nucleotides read TGTGCCAGCAGGTCTCCCGCCCCTGTATGGAATGAAAAACTGTTTTTT.

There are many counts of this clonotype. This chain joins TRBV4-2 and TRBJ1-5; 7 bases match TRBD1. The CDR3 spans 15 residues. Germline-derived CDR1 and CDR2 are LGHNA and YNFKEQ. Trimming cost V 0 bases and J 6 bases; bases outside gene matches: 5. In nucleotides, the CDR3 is TGTGCCAGCAGCCAAGACAATGCAGGGGGTCAGCCCCAGCATTTT. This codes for CASSQDNAGGQPQHF.

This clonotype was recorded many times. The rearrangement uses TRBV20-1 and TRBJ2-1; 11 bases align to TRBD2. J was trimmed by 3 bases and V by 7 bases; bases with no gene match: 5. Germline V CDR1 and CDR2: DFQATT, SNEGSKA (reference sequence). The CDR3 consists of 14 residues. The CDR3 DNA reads TGCAGTGTTCGACTAGCGGGGCGCTACAATGAGCAGTTCTTC. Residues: CSVRLAGRYNEQFF.

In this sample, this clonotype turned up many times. CDR3: CASSLRTSGSYNEQFF. In DNA, the CDR3 is TGTGCCAGCAGCCTACGGACTAGCGGGTCCTACAATGAGCAGTTCTTC. The chain joins TRBV7-3 to TRBJ2-1, with 11 nucleotides matching TRBD2. The V gene's germline CDR1 is SGHTA and CDR2 FQGTGA. V was pared by 5 bases and J by 1 base, with 4 bases of the junction left unmatched. The length of the CDR3 is 16 residues.

The CDR3 loop reads CASSEGYGSSYNEQFF. CDR3 nucleotide sequence: TGTGCCAGCAGTGAAGGGTACGGGAGCTCCTACAATGAGCAGTTCTTC. The chain links TRBV2 to TRBJ2-1; D perhaps matches TRBD2 (6 bases). This CDR3 has 16 residues. Germline V gene lookup returns CDR1 SNHLY and CDR2 FYNNEI. V was pared by 1 base and J by 0 bases, with 10 bases between.

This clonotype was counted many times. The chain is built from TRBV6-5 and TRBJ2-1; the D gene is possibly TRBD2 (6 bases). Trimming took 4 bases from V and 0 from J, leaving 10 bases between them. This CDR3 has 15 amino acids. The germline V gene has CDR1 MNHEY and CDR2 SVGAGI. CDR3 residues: CASSWDSSSYNEQFF. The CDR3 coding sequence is TGTGCCAGCAGTTGGGACTCGAGCTCCTACAATGAGCAGTTCTTC.